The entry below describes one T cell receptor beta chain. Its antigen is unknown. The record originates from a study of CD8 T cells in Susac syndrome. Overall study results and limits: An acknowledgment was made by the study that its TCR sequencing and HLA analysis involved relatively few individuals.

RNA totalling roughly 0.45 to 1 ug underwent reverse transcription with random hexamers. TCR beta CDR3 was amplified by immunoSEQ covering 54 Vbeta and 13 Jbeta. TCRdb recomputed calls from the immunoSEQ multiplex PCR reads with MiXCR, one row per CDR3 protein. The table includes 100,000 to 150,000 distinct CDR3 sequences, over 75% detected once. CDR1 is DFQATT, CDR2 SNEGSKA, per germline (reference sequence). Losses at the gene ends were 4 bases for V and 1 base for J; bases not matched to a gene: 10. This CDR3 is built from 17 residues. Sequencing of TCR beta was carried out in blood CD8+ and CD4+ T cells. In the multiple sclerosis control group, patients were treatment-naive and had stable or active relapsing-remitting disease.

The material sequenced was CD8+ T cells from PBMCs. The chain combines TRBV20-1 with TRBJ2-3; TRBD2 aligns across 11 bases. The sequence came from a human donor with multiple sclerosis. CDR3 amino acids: CSATPVSGRVGTDTQYF. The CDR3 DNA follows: TGCAGTGCTACACCCGTTAGCGGGAGGGTTGGCACAGATACGCAGTATTTT.